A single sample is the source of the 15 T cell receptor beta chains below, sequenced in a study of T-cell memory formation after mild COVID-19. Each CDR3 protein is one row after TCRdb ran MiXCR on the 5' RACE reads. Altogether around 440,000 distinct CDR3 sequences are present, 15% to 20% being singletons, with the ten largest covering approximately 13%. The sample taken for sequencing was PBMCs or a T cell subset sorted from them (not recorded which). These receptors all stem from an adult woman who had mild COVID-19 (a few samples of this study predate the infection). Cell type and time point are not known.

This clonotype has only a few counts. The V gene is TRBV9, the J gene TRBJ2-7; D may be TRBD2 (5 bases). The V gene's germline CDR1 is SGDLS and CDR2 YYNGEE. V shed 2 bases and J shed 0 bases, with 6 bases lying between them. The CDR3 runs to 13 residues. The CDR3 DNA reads TGTGCCAGCAGCGTTACTAGCTCCTACGAGCAGTACTTC. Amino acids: CASSVTSSYEQYF.

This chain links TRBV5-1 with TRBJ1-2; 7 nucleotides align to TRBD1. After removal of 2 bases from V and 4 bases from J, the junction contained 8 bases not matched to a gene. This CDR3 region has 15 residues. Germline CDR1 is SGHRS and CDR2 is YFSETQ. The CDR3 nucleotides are TGCGCCAGCAGCTTAGCAGGGGGTGAGCCCTATGGCTACACCTTC. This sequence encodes CASSLAGGEPYGYTF.

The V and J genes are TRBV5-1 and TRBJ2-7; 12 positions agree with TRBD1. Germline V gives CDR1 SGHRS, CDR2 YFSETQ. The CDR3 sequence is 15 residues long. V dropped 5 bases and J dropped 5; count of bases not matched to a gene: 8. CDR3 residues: CASRNRDRGLNEQYF. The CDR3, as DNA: TGCGCCAGCAGAAATCGGGACAGGGGGCTCAACGAGCAGTACTTC.

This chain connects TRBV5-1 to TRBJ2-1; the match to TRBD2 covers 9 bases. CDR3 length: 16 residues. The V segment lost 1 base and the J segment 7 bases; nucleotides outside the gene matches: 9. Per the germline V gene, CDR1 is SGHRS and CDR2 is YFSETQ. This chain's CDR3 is CASSLIASGIGNEQFF. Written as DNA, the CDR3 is TGCGCCAGCAGCTTGATAGCTAGCGGGATTGGGAATGAGCAGTTCTTC.

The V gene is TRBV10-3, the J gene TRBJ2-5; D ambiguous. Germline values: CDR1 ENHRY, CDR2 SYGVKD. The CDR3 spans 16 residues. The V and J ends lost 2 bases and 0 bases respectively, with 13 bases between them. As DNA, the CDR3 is TGTGCCATCAGTGAGCCTCCGGAGACTTACCAAGAGACCCAGTACTTC. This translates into CAISEPPETYQETQYF.

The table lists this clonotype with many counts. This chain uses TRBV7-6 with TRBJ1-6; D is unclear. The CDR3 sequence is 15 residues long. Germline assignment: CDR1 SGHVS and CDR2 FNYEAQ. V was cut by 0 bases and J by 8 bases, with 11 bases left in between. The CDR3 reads CASSLARTADSPLHF. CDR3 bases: TGTGCCAGCAGCTTAGCTCGCACAGCCGATTCACCCCTCCACTTT.

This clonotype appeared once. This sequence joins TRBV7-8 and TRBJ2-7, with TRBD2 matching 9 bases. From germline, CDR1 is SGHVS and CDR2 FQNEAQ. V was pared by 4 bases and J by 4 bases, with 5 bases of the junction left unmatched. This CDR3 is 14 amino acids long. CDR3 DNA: TGTGCCAGCAGCTCCGAGGCGGGGGGGTACGAGCAGTACTTC. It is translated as CASSSEAGGYEQYF.

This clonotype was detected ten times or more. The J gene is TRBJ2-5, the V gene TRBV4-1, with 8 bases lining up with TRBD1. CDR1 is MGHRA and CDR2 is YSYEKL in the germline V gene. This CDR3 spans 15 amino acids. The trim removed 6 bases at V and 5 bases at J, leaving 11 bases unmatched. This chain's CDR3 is CASSPGDQGAETQYF. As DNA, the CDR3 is TGCGCCAGCAGTCCCGGGGACCAGGGGGCTGAGACCCAGTACTTC.

The CDR3 DNA reads as TGTGCCAGCAGCCAAGATATGGCACAAAACTCCTACGAGCAGTACTTC. It specifies CASSQDMAQNSYEQYF. The rearrangement links TRBV14 to TRBJ2-7; D remains unclear. The CDR3 runs 16 residues. Per germline, CDR1 SGHDN and CDR2 FVKESK. Trimming pared 0 bases from V and 0 bases from J, leaving 12 bases between.

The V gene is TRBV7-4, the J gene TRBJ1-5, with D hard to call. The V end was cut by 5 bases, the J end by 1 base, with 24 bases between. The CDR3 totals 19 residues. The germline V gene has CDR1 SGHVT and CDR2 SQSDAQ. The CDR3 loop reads CASSLIPTGGPVSNQPQHF. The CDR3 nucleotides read TGTGCCAGCAGCCTAATACCGACCGGTGGACCGGTAAGCAATCAGCCCCAGCATTTT.

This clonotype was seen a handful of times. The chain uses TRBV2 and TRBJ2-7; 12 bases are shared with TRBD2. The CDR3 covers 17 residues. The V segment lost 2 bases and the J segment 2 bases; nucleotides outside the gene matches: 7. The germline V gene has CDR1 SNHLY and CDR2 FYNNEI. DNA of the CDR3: TGTGCCAGCAGTGAAAGGGGTGCTAGCGGGAGGGCCTACGAGCAGTACTTC. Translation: CASSERGASGRAYEQYF.

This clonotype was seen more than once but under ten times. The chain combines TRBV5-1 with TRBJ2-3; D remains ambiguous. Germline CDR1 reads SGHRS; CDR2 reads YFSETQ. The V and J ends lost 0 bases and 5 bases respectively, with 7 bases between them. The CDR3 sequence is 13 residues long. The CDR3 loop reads CASSLESRDTQYF. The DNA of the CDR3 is TGCGCCAGCAGCTTGGAGTCCAGAGATACGCAGTATTTT.

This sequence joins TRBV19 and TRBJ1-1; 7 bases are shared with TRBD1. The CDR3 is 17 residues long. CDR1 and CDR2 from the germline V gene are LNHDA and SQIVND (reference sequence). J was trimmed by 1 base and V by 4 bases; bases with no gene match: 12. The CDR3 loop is CASSTRQGGIRNTEAFF. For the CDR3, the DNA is TGTGCCAGTAGTACCCGACAGGGTGGGATAAGGAACACTGAAGCTTTCTTT.

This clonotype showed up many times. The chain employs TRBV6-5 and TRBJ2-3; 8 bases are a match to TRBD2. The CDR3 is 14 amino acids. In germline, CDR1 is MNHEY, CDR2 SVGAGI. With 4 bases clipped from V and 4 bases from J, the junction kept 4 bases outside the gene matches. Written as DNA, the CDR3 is TGTGCCAGCAGTTCAGCGGGAGCATCAGATACGCAGTATTTT. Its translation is CASSSAGASDTQYF.

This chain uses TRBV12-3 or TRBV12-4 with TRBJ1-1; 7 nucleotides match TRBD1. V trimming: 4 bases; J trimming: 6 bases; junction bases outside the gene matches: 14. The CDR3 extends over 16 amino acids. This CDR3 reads CASSSGLRGPGAEAFF. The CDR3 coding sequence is TGTGCCAGCAGTTCGGGGCTTAGGGGGCCGGGGGCTGAAGCTTTCTTT.